What follows describes a single T cell receptor (beta chain). Its cognate antigen is unknown. 13 Jbeta primers and 60 Vbeta primers were used for the PCR. This table comes from immunoSEQ multiplex PCR, and its TCRdb copy is limited to in-frame clones, with some not included. The data hold 200,000 or so clones, with roughly 80% observed a single time. This sample was taken from a study of cytomegalovirus exposure and HLA in healthy donors. Overall study context: Caucasian-associated ancestry cluster membership applied to about 83% of around 400 genotyped donors. Regarding the study as a whole: Earlier analysis looked at TCR beta V segments, and most were productive about 87% or about 30% of the time.

V was pared by 6 bases and J by 4 bases, with 9 bases of the junction left unmatched. CDR3 length: 14 residues. The germline V gene encodes CDR1 LNHDA and CDR2 SQIVND (reference sequence). The TCR comes from a man aged 25 to 45 in good health and CMV-seronegative. The chain joins TRBV19 to TRBJ2-7, with 7 positions matching TRBD1. The specimen was PBMCs. The CDR3 reads CASRKGASGYEQYF. CDR3 bases: TGTGCCAGTAGAAAGGGGGCTTCGGGATACGAGCAGTACTTC.